Detailed here is one T cell receptor beta chain. The data are from a study of cytomegalovirus exposure and HLA in healthy donors. Germline trimming cut 1 base from V and 4 bases from J; bases unmatched to any gene: 7. Germline loops: CDR1 SGHRS, CDR2 YFSETQ. The CDR3 sequence is 15 residues long. Vbeta (60) and Jbeta (13) primers were used in the PCR. Measured with immunoSEQ multiplex PCR; TCRdb has only the in-frame clones, and not every one. This table holds about 67,000 clones, about two thirds found once. Input material: PBMCs. The clonotype originates from a woman aged 30 to 39 in good health and CMV-seronegative. The chain combines TRBV5-1 with TRBJ2-7; 8 bases are shared with TRBD1. CDR3 bases: TGCGCCAGCAGCTTGTCCTCAGGGGGCGCGTACGAGCAGTACTTC. Translation gives CASSLSSGGAYEQYF.